These T cell receptor beta chains were read from a single sample in a study of blood T cell repertoires in COVID-19. Only in-frame clones appear in the TCRdb table, and some are missing; sequencing was by immunoSEQ multiplex PCR. The sample includes about 81,000 clones, approximately 85% of them seen just once. The sequencing sample was made of peripheral blood. The receptors were sampled from a man in his 70s with acute or convalescent COVID-19. Each CDR3 is given with its conserved first and last residue. The D gene is left open where the match is weak. Not all rows give a size; the values are once, few, many and, for expanded clones, a class.

V gene	J gene	D gene	clone size	CDR3 DNA	CDR3 protein
TRBV12-3/TRBV12-4	TRBJ2-1	.	.	TGTGCCAGCAGTTTAGCGGGAGGGGGGCAGTTCTTC	CASSLAGGGQFF
TRBV15	TRBJ1-6	.	.	TGTGCCACCAGCAGAGTAAAGGGGAATTCACCCCTCCACTTT	CATSRVKGNSPLHF
TRBV9	TRBJ1-1	.	.	TGTGCCAGCAACCAGGGACAGAACACTGAAGCTTTCTTT	CASNQGQNTEAFF
TRBV7-6	TRBJ2-2	TRBD1	.	TGTGCCAGCAGCTCGAGGACAGGGGTTGGCACCGGGGAGCTGTTTTTT	CASSSRTGVGTGELFF
TRBV7-9	TRBJ1-6	TRBD1	.	TGTGCCAGCAGCCCGACAGGGACGGCGTCACCCCTCCACTTT	CASSPTGTASPLHF
TRBV5-4	TRBJ2-1	TRBD2	.	TGTGCCAGCAGCTCGACTAGCGCTATGGTCAATGAGCAGTTCTTC	CASSSTSAMVNEQFF
TRBV19	TRBJ2-2	.	.	TGTGCCAGTGCAGACTCGTACACCGGGGAGCTGTTTTTT	CASADSYTGELFF
TRBV28	TRBJ2-7	TRBD2	few	TGTGCCAGCAACCCGGGGGGTTTAGGCTACGAGCAGTACTTC	CASNPGGLGYEQYF
TRBV5-8	TRBJ1-6	.	.	TGTGCCAGCAGCTTGGAACTCGGTCCCGCCGGGGCCTATAATTCACCCCTCCACTTT	CASSLELGPAGAYNSPLHF
TRBV11-2	TRBJ1-5	TRBD1	.	TGTGCCAGCAGCGTAAGGGGGCTCGGTCAGCCCCAGCATTTT	CASSVRGLGQPQHF
TRBV7-2	TRBJ2-7	.	.	TGTGCCAGCAGCACGAGCGGCTCCTACGAGCAGTACTTC	CASSTSGSYEQYF
TRBV4-3	TRBJ2-2	TRBD2	once	TGCGCCAGCAGCCAAGACGGAGCGGGAGGGAACACCGGGGAGCTGTTTTTT	CASSQDGAGGNTGELFF
TRBV29-1	TRBJ2-7	.	.	TGCAGCGTTGAAGGATACGGGGGACCCGGGGACGAGCAGTACTTC	CSVEGYGGPGDEQYF
TRBV21-1	TRBJ1-2	.	.	TGTGCCAGCAGCAAAGGAGACAGGGGGGATGGCTACACCTTC	CASSKGDRGDGYTF
TRBV12-5	TRBJ1-3	TRBD1	.	TGTGCTAGTGGTAGGACAGGTATCTGCTACACCATATATTTT	CASGRTGICYTIYF
TRBV6-2/TRBV6-3	TRBJ2-1	TRBD2	.	TGTGCCAGCAGTTACTCGGGACTAGCGGGAGTTGGTGAGCAGTTCTTC	CASSYSGLAGVGEQFF
TRBV9	TRBJ2-7	TRBD2	few	TGTGCCAGCAGCCCCCGACTAGCGGGAGGATTACGTAAGCAGTACTTC	CASSPRLAGGLRKQYF
TRBV4-3	TRBJ1-2	.	.	TGCGCCAGCAGCCAAGATCTTAATATGGACAGCGATGGCTACACCTTC	CASSQDLNMDSDGYTF
TRBV11-2	TRBJ2-1	TRBD2	.	TGTGCCAGCAGCTTGACTAGCGAATTGAATGAGCAGTTCTTC	CASSLTSELNEQFF
TRBV20-1	TRBJ1-1	.	.	TGCAGTGCTAGTTTGGGGGCGCGTACTGAAGCTTTCTTT	CSASLGARTEAFF
TRBV4-1	TRBJ2-4	.	.	TGCGCCAGCAGCCAAGATAGATTCTCGGCCTCCCCGGGGGACATTCAGTACTTC	CASSQDRFSASPGDIQYF
TRBV19	TRBJ2-7	TRBD1	.	TGTGCCAGTAGTATAAAGGGGGCGGACTTTTACGAGCAGTACTTC	CASSIKGADFYEQYF
TRBV11-3	TRBJ2-2	TRBD1	.	TGTGCCAGCAGCTTAGGAGGGACAGTGAACACCGGGGAGCTGTTTTTT	CASSLGGTVNTGELFF
TRBV2	TRBJ2-1	.	.	TGTGCCAGCAGTGGTGGGAGGACAGGCTTCAATGAGCAGTTCTTC	CASSGGRTGFNEQFF
TRBV28	TRBJ2-2	TRBD1	.	TGTGCCAGCAGTTCGGGGACAGGTAACACCGGGGAGCTGTTTTTT	CASSSGTGNTGELFF
TRBV5-5	TRBJ2-7	TRBD1	.	TGTGCCAGCAGCTTGAGGGGACAGGGTGTGGAGTATTTC	CASSLRGQGVEYF
TRBV4-3	TRBJ2-6	TRBD1	.	TGCGCCAGCAGCCACGGACAGGGGAGTGGCAACGTCCTGACTTTC	CASSHGQGSGNVLTF
TRBV18	TRBJ2-7	.	.	TGTGCCAGCTCACCAAGAGGGGGTTACTCCTACGAGCAGTACTTC	CASSPRGGYSYEQYF
TRBV6-2/TRBV6-3	TRBJ1-5	TRBD1	.	TGTGCCAGCAGTCTACAGGGGAATCAGCCCCAGCATTTT	CASSLQGNQPQHF